A single sample gave rise to the 28 T cell receptor beta chains below, sequenced in a study of blood T cell repertoires in COVID-19. Sequencing was performed with immunoSEQ multiplex PCR; in TCRdb, only in-frame clones are kept and a portion is missing. The sample includes over 250,000 clones, 88% of them seen just once. The sequenced sample was peripheral blood. The source of these receptors is a woman in her thirties or forties who had recovered from COVID-19.

The V and J genes are TRBV19 and TRBJ2-1; TRBD1 aligns across 7 bases. Germline CDR1 and CDR2: LNHDA and SQIVND (reference sequence). V shed 4 bases and J 3 bases; nucleotides not matched to a gene: 12. The CDR3 length is 17 residues. The CDR3 region is CASSTPDRDPHYNEQFF. Written as DNA, the CDR3 is TGTGCCAGTAGTACCCCCGACAGGGATCCCCACTACAATGAGCAGTTCTTC.

Comment on this clone: The sample carries other DNA sequences with the same CDR3. The chain has TRBV4-1 and TRBJ1-1; unclear D gene. Trimming shortened V by 1 base and J by 4 bases, and 4 bases separated the two germline ends. The CDR3 contains 12 residues. Germline CDR1 MGHRA, CDR2 YSYEKL. The CDR3 DNA reads as TGCGCCAGCAGCCAAGCGGGCACTGAAGCTTTCTTT. Its translation: CASSQAGTEAFF.

CDR3 region: CASTPAGGPWDEQFF. The CDR3, as DNA: TGTGCCAGTACCCCAGCGGGAGGGCCGTGGGATGAGCAGTTCTTC. V and J are TRBV19 and TRBJ2-1; 10 nucleotides align to TRBD2. Trimming took 7 bases from V and 8 from J; bases not matched to a gene: 11. Germline CDR1 is LNHDA and CDR2 is SQIVND (reference sequence). This CDR3 comprises 15 residues.

As DNA, the CDR3 is TGTGCCGCGTGCCGGACAGGCGCAGCGAGGGTTGAAGCTTTCTTT. As protein: CAACRTGAARVEAFF. J is TRBJ1-1 and V is TRBV19, with TRBD1 matching 7 bases. CDR1 LNHDA and CDR2 SQIVND come from the germline V gene (reference sequence). This CDR3 has 15 amino acids. J was trimmed by 7 bases and V by 11 bases; bases with no gene match: 19.

The gene calls are TRBV29-1 and TRBJ2-2; 7 nucleotides match TRBD1. V was pared by 7 bases and J by 8 bases, with 10 bases of the junction left unmatched. CDR1 SQVTM and CDR2 ANQGSEA come from the germline V gene. CDR3 length: 13 amino acids. The CDR3 is CSGGGRGLGELFF. Written as DNA, the CDR3 is TGCAGCGGAGGGGGCAGGGGTTTAGGGGAGCTGTTTTTT.

This chain uses TRBV7-6 with TRBJ2-3; 9 positions match TRBD1. This CDR3 region has 13 residues. The trim removed 0 bases at V and 11 bases at J, leaving 3 bases unmatched. Germline CDR1 and CDR2: SGHVS and FNYEAQ. CDR3 DNA sequence: TGTGCCAGCAGCTTAGCCCCGGGACAGGGGCAGTATTTT. Translating gives CASSLAPGQGQYF.

The chain combines TRBV6-5 with TRBJ1-3, with D hard to call. V was clipped by 2 bases and J by 4 bases, with 15 bases between them. The CDR3 runs to 16 residues. Germline lookup yields CDR1 MNHEY and CDR2 SVGAGI. CDR3 in DNA: TGTGCCAGCAGTTACACCCCCCCGGGGAAGGGAAACACCATATATTTT. It is translated as CASSYTPPGKGNTIYF.

This clone was observed a handful of times. DNA of the CDR3: TGTGCCAGTAGTCCTCAACAGGGGGCGCGGCATGGCTACACCTTC. Translating gives CASSPQQGARHGYTF. The genes are TRBV19 and TRBJ1-2, with 9 nucleotides matching TRBD1. This CDR3 region has 15 residues. The V and J ends lost 5 bases and 6 bases, in that order; junction bases with no gene match: 10. The V gene's germline CDR1 is LNHDA and CDR2 SQIVND (reference sequence).

This chain links TRBV9 with TRBJ2-3; D remains ambiguous. Trimming stripped 3 bases from V and 2 bases from J, with 4 bases between. Germline V gives CDR1 SGDLS, CDR2 YYNGEE. This CDR3 spans 12 amino acids. This CDR3 reads CASSASTDTQYF. The CDR3 bases are TGTGCCAGCAGCGCCTCCACAGATACGCAGTATTTT.

This sequence joins TRBV4-1 and TRBJ2-1, with 7 positions matching TRBD1. The CDR3 consists of 14 residues. Germline CDR1 and CDR2: MGHRA and YSYEKL. The J segment lost 12 bases and the V segment lost 2 bases, leaving 10 bases of the junction unmatched. The CDR3 loop reads CASSQSFDRARQFF. As DNA, the CDR3 is TGCGCCAGCAGCCAAAGTTTCGACAGGGCGCGGCAGTTCTTC.

The rearrangement links TRBV5-1 to TRBJ2-5, with D maybe TRBD2 (6 bases). The length of the CDR3 is 15 residues. The ends were cut back, 3 bases at V and 5 bases at J, with 17 bases in the middle. Germline lookup yields CDR1 SGHRS and CDR2 YFSETQ. This chain's CDR3 is CASSSRGTGGETQYF. In nucleotides, the CDR3 is TGCGCCAGCAGCTCCCGTGGGACCGGAGGGGAGACCCAGTACTTC.

The J gene is TRBJ2-3, the V gene TRBV12-5; maybe TRBD2 (5 bases). V was pared by 6 bases and J by 1 base, with 14 bases between. CDR1 and CDR2 (germline): LGHNT, FRNRAP. The CDR3 is 15 amino acids. CDR3 region: CASGPGMLGTDTQYF. The CDR3 DNA reads TGTGCTAGTGGCCCGGGGATGTTGGGCACAGATACGCAGTATTTT.

The V call is TRBV13, the J call TRBJ2-1; 7 bases line up with TRBD2. With 8 bases clipped from V and 4 bases from J, the junction kept 11 bases outside the gene matches. The germline V gene encodes CDR1 PRHDT and CDR2 FYEKMQ (reference sequence). The CDR3 has 15 amino acids. The CDR3: CASDNSGLGYNEQFF. The CDR3 bases are TGTGCCAGCGATAATAGCGGGTTGGGTTACAATGAGCAGTTCTTC.

The chain uses TRBV5-8 and TRBJ1-5; D possibly corresponds to TRBD1 (6 bases). The CDR3 spans 16 residues. Trimming left V 4 bases short and J 5 bases short, with 19 bases between. CDR1 and CDR2 from the germline V gene are SGHTS and YDEGEE. CDR3 nucleotide sequence: TGTGCCAGCAGCCCAGGGACACTCATATACCATCAGCCCCAGCATTTT. This encodes CASSPGTLIYHQPQHF.

This clone turned up a few times. The V gene is TRBV28, the J gene TRBJ1-5; maybe TRBD1 (6 bases). This CDR3 has 14 amino acids. Trimming took 5 bases from V and 2 from J, leaving 10 bases between them. CDR1 MDHEN and CDR2 SYDVKM come from the germline V gene. CDR3 bases: TGTGCCAGCAGTCAGAACAGGGGCAATCAGCCCCAGCATTTT. Translation gives CASSQNRGNQPQHF.

In its sample, this clone was seen once. The chain combines TRBV29-1 with TRBJ1-1, with 10 bases that match TRBD1. CDR1 SQVTM and CDR2 ANQGSEA come from the germline V gene. The CDR3 consists of 13 residues. The trim removed 6 bases at V and 7 bases at J, leaving 8 bases unmatched. The CDR3 here is CSVQDRGPLEAFF. The CDR3 coding sequence is TGCAGCGTCCAAGACAGGGGGCCCCTTGAAGCTTTCTTT.

The rearrangement joins TRBV3-1 (or the pseudogene TRBV3-2) to TRBJ2-3; TRBD2 aligns across 8 bases. The CDR3 has 15 amino acids. Trimming removed 4 bases from V and 0 bases from J; junction bases left unmatched: 3. Germline V gives CDR1 LGHDT, CDR2 YNNKEL (reference sequence). The CDR3 sequence: CASSPSGRSTDTQYF. The CDR3 coding sequence is TGTGCCAGCAGCCCTAGCGGGCGAAGCACAGATACGCAGTATTTT.

This chain links TRBV19 with TRBJ1-5, with TRBD1 matching over 12 bases. The V gene end was trimmed by 10 bases and the J gene end by 3 bases; junction bases not matched to a gene: 10. CDR1 and CDR2 (germline): LNHDA, SQIVND (reference sequence). This CDR3 is 16 amino acids long. The CDR3 here is CATARDRGRFNQPQHF. CDR3 nucleotide sequence: TGTGCCACCGCCCGGGACAGGGGGCGCTTCAATCAGCCCCAGCATTTT.

The V gene is TRBV5-4, the J gene TRBJ2-1, with D hard to call. The CDR3 is made up of 16 amino acids. Trimming stripped 4 bases from V and 3 bases from J, with 17 bases between. Germline CDR1 SGHNT, CDR2 YYREEE (reference sequence). For the CDR3, the DNA is TGTGCCAGCAGCACCCCAACCGGGTCCCGCTACAATGAGCAGTTCTTC. Amino acids: CASSTPTGSRYNEQFF. Variable domain in full (rest from reference TRBV5-4 and TRBJ2-1): ETGVTQSPTHLIKTRGQQVTLRCSSQSGHNTVSWYQQALGQGPQFIFQYYREEENGRGNFPPRFSGLQFPNYSSELNVNALELDDSALYLCASSTPTGSRYNEQFFGPGTRLTVL.

This clone was detected once. This chain links TRBV4-2 with TRBJ1-5; 8 bases map to TRBD1. CDR3 length equals 15 residues. V was clipped by 1 base and J by 3 bases; unmatched bases: 2. CDR1 and CDR2 (germline): LGHNA, YNFKEQ. CDR3 nucleotide sequence: TGTGCCAGCAGCCAAGGGACAGGGATCAATCAGCCCCAGCATTTT. It codes for CASSQGTGINQPQHF.

The rearrangement links TRBV6-5 to TRBJ1-1, with 8 positions matching TRBD1. Germline V gene sequence: CDR1 MNHEY, CDR2 SVGAGI. V lost 5 bases, J lost 5 bases, and 4 bases stayed unmatched. The CDR3 spans 13 residues. DNA for the CDR3: TGTGCCAGCAGTAACCACAGGGGGACTGAAGCTTTCTTT. This translates into CASSNHRGTEAFF.

The genes are TRBV19 and TRBJ1-2; TRBD1 agrees at 8 bases. Unmatched junction bases numbered 11, after V lost 11 bases and J lost 3 bases. In germline, CDR1 is LNHDA, CDR2 SQIVND (reference sequence). The CDR3 has 14 amino acids. The DNA for the CDR3 is TGTGCCTTGGGGGGGACAGGACCCTACTATGGCTACACCTTC. It encodes CALGGTGPYYGYTF.

This chain links TRBV7-9 with TRBJ2-3; D perhaps matches TRBD2 (6 bases). Germline V lookup: CDR1 SEHNR, CDR2 FQNEAQ (reference sequence). The CDR3 extends over 15 amino acids. Trimming pared 5 bases from V and 1 base from J, leaving 13 bases between. The CDR3 sequence: CASSIGSGGTDTQYF. The DNA of the CDR3 is TGTGCCAGCAGCATAGGTTCGGGGGGCACAGATACGCAGTATTTT.

The genes are TRBV29-1 and TRBJ2-7; D is undetermined. The CDR3 is 11 residues long. V shed 7 bases and J shed 1 base, with 8 bases lying between them. The germline V gene has CDR1 SQVTM and CDR2 ANQGSEA. DNA for the CDR3: TGCAGCGCCGTGTATTCCTACGAGCAGTACTTC. This translates into CSAVYSYEQYF.

This chain connects TRBV19 to TRBJ2-7, with TRBD2 matching over 9 bases. This CDR3 spans 15 amino acids. J lost 5 bases, V lost 1 base, and 6 bases had no gene match. Looked up from germline, CDR1 is LNHDA and CDR2 is SQIVND (reference sequence). In DNA, the CDR3 is TGTGCCAGTAGTATAGTGGCTAGCGGGACCCACGAGCAGTACTTC. This translates into CASSIVASGTHEQYF.

This clone was detected only a few times. The sample has other DNA sequences that encode this CDR3 too. J is TRBJ1-2 and V is TRBV18; 8 positions match TRBD1. The CDR3 is 13 amino acids. Trimming took 3 bases from V and 5 from J; bases not matched to a gene: 2. The V gene's germline CDR1 is KGHSH and CDR2 LQKENI. In nucleotides, the CDR3 is TGTGCCAGCTCACCGGACAGGGAGTATGGCTACACCTTC. This gives the protein CASSPDREYGYTF.

This chain joins TRBV9 and TRBJ2-2; D possibly corresponds to TRBD2 (5 bases). Trimming took 4 bases from V and 5 from J, leaving 15 bases between them. This CDR3 region has 15 residues. The V gene's germline CDR1 is SGDLS and CDR2 YYNGEE. The CDR3, as DNA: TGTGCCAGCAGCCCCCGGGGAGATAGGACCGGGGAGCTGTTTTTT. Protein product: CASSPRGDRTGELFF.

A few counts support this clone. This chain connects TRBV7-2 to TRBJ1-2, with D unresolved. The CDR3 is 11 residues long. V lost 5 bases, J lost 10 bases, and 11 bases lay in between. Germline V gene sequence: CDR1 SGHTA, CDR2 FQGNSA. The CDR3: CASSPGPFYTF. CDR3 in DNA: TGTGCCAGCAGCCCCGGTCCTTTCTACACCTTC.